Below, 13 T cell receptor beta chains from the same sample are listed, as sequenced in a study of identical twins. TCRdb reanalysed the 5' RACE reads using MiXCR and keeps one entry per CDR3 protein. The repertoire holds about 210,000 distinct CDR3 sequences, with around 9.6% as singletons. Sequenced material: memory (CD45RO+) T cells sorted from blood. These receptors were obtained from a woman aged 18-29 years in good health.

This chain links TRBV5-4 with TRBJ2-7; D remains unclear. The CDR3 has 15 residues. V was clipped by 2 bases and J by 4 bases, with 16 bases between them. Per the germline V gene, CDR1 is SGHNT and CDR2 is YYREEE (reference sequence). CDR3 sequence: CASSFGPPFGYEQYF. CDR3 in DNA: TGTGCCAGCAGCTTTGGACCGCCTTTTGGGTACGAGCAGTACTTC.

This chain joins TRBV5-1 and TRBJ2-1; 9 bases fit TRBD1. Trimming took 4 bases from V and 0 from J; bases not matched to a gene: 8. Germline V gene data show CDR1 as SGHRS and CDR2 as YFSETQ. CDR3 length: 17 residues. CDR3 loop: CASSVQGAGSSYNEQFF. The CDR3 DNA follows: TGCGCCAGCAGCGTACAGGGGGCGGGAAGCTCCTACAATGAGCAGTTCTTC. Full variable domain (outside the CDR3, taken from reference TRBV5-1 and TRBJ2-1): KAGVTQTPRYLIKTRGQQVTLSCSPISGHRSVSWYQQTPGQGLQFLFEYFSETQRNKGNFPGRFSGRQFSNSRSEMNVSTLELGDSALYLCASSVQGAGSSYNEQFFGPGTRLTVL.

CDR3 DNA sequence: TGTGCCAGCAGCCCCGGGACTAGCGCGGGATTCCGCCAAGAGACCCAGTACTTC. This gives the protein CASSPGTSAGFRQETQYF. The chain combines TRBV6-1 with TRBJ2-5; 10 bases are a match to TRBD2. The germline CDR1 and CDR2 sequences are MNHNS and SASEGT. The CDR3 loop spans 18 amino acids. With V trimmed by 6 bases and J by 1 base, 14 bases remained unmatched.

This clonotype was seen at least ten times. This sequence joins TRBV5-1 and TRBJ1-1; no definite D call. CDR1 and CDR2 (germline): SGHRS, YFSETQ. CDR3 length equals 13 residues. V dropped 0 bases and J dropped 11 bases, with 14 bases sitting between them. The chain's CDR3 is CASSLGAAGEAFF. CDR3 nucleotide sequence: TGCGCCAGCAGCTTGGGGGCGGCCGGGGAGGCTTTCTTT.

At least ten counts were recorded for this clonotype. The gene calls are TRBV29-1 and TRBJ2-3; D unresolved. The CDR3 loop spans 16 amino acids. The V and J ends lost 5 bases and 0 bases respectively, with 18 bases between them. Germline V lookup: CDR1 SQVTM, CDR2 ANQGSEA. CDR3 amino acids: CSVRASPFHSTDTQYF. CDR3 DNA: TGCAGCGTTCGTGCCTCGCCGTTCCATAGCACAGATACGCAGTATTTT.

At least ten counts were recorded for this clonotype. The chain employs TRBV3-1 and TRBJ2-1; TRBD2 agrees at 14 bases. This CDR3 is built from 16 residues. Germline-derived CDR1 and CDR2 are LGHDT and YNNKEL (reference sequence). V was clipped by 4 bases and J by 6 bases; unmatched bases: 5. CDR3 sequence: CASSPPGTSGGNEQFF. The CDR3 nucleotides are TGTGCCAGCAGCCCGCCCGGGACTAGCGGGGGCAATGAGCAGTTCTTC.

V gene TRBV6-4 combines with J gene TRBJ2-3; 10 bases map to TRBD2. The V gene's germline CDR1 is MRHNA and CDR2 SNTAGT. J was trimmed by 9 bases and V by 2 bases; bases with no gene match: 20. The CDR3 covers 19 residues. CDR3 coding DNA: TGTGCCAGCAGTGACCGCCAAGTAGGACTAGCGGACCCTATACGGACGCAGTATTTT. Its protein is CASSDRQVGLADPIRTQYF.

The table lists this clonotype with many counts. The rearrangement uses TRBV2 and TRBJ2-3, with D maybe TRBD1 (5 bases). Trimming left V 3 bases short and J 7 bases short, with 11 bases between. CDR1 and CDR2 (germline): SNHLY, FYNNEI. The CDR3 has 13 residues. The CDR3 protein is CASSDSGLYTQYF. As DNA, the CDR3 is TGTGCCAGCAGTGATTCAGGGCTTTATACGCAGTATTTT.

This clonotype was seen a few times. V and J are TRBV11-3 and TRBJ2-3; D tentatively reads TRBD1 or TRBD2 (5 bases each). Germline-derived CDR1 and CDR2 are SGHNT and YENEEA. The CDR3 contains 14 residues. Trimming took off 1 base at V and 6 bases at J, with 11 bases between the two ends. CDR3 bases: TGTGCCAGCAGCTTAGGAGGGGACCGCGATACGCAGTATTTT. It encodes CASSLGGDRDTQYF.

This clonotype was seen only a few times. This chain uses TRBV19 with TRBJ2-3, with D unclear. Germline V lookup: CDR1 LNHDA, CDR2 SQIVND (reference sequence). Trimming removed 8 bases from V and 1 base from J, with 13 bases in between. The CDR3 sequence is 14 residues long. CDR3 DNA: TGTGCCAGTCGGCAAGCAGTGGGCACAGATACGCAGTATTTT. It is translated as CASRQAVGTDTQYF. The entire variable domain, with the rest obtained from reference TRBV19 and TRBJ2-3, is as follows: DGGITQSPKYLFRKEGQNVTLSCEQNLNHDAMYWYRQDPGQGLRLIYYSQIVNDFQKGDIAEGYSVSREKKESFPLTVTSAQKNPTAFYLCASRQAVGTDTQYFGPGTRLTVL.

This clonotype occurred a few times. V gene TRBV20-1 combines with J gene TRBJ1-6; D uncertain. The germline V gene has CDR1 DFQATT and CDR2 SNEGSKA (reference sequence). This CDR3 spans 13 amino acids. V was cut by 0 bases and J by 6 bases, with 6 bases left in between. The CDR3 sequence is CSAREGSNSPLHF. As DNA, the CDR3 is TGCAGTGCTAGAGAGGGGAGTAATTCACCCCTCCACTTT.

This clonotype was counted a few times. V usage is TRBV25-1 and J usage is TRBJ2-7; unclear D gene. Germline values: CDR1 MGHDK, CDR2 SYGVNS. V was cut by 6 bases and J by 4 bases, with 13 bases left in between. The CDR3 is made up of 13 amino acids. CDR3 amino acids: CASSGPDLYEQYF. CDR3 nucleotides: TGTGCCAGCAGCGGACCGGACCTTTACGAGCAGTACTTC.

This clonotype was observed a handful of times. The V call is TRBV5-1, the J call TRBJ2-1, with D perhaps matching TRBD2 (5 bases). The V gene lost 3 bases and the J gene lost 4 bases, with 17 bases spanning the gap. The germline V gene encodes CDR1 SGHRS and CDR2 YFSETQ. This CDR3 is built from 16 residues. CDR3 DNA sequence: TGCGCCAGCAGCTCACAGCCCGGGGTGGGATACAATGAGCAGTTCTTC. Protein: CASSSQPGVGYNEQFF.